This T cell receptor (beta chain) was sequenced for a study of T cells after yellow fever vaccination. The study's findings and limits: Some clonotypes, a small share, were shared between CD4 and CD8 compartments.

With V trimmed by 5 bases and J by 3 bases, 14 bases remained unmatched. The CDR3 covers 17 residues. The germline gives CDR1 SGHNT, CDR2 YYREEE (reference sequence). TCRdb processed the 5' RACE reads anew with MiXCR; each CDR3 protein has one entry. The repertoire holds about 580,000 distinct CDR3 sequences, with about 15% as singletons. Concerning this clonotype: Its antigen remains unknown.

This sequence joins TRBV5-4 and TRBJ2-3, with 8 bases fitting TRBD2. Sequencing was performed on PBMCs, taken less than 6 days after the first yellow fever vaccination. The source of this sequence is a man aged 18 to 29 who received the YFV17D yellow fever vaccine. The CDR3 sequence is CASRDVRASGGTDTQYF. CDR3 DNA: TGTGCCAGCAGGGATGTCCGCGCCAGCGGGGGAACAGATACGCAGTATTTT.